This TCR beta chain was retrieved from a study of blood T cell repertoires in COVID-19. Under the authors' procedure: Reference gene primer amplification gave estimated nucleated cell counts. The method was immunoSEQ multiplex PCR; TCRdb's version includes in-frame clones alone and lacks a portion of them. The V and J calls and clone size were taken over from that table, and D and trimming were inferred from the DNA. Of 470,000 or so clones detected, 75% to 90% appear once; the ten largest clones hold about 4.3%. Sequencing was performed on peripheral blood. The receptor's source is a woman aged 30 to 39 with acute or convalescent COVID-19.

Here the CDR3 reads CASSLVGGSLNTEAFF. The DNA of the CDR3 is TGCGCCAGCAGCTTGGTGGGGGGGTCCTTGAACACTGAAGCTTTCTTT. This chain links TRBV5-1 with TRBJ1-1; possible D gene TRBD1, 5 bases. V was trimmed by 0 bases and J by 0 bases, leaving 12 bases between them. The length of the CDR3 is 16 residues. CDR1 SGHRS and CDR2 YFSETQ come from the germline V gene.